This passage covers 17 T cell receptor beta chains from one sample sequenced in a study of blood T cells in healthy people across ages. It was with a sample-barcoded 5' primer and a J-beta primer mix that a second PCR of roughly 7 to 12 cycles was run. TCRdb itself ran the 5' RACE reads through MiXCR, one entry per CDR3 protein. The table shows 650,000 to 700,000 distinct CDR3 sequences, with under 65% occurring only once. Sequencing was done on a sample of blood. The receptors originated from an elderly woman in good health.

Notes on this clonotype: A much larger clonotype is one base distant, so this may be a read error. CDR3 coding DNA: TGTGCCAGCAGCCAAAGCGGACAAGGTATCGGTTCACCCCTCCACTTT. This gives the protein CASSQSGQGIGSPLHF. The rearrangement links TRBV3-1 to TRBJ1-6, with D tentatively TRBD1 (5 bases). Trimming pared 2 bases from V and 9 bases from J, leaving 17 bases between. Germline CDR1 and CDR2: LGHDT and YNNKEL (reference sequence). There are 16 residues in the CDR3.

Regarding this clonotype: This clone may be a read error of a much larger clone one base away. The rearrangement links TRBV20-1 to TRBJ2-7; 10 bases fit TRBD1. Germline CDR1 and CDR2: DFQATT and SNEGSKA (reference sequence). V was pared by 3 bases and J by 5 bases, with 7 bases of the junction left unmatched. This CDR3 is 14 amino acids long. CDR3 protein: CSASHGQGVDEQYF. The CDR3 DNA is TGCAGTGCTAGTCACGGACAGGGGGTCGACGAGCAGTACTTC.

The rearrangement uses TRBV16 and TRBJ1-6; D not resolved. Germline V gene data show CDR1 as KGHSY and CDR2 as FQNENV. Trimming took off 4 bases at V and 10 bases at J, with 14 bases between the two ends. The CDR3 has 14 residues. This chain's CDR3 is CASSPTPNHSPLHF. The CDR3 bases are TGTGCCAGCAGCCCCACCCCGAACCACTCACCCCTCCACTTT.

This clonotype was seen more than once but under ten times. The rearrangement links TRBV28 to TRBJ1-1, with 7 positions matching TRBD1. The trim removed 3 bases at V and 6 bases at J, leaving 10 bases unmatched. Per germline, CDR1 MDHEN and CDR2 SYDVKM. The CDR3 length is 15 residues. The chain's CDR3 is CASSFPRQGGSEAFF. CDR3 nucleotides: TGTGCCAGCAGTTTCCCCAGACAGGGTGGTTCTGAAGCTTTCTTT.

To note about this clonotype: The junction departs from germline at one end; a sequencing error may be responsible. The rearrangement joins TRBV5-1 to TRBJ2-5; 7 nucleotides agree with TRBD1. The CDR3 is made up of 14 amino acids. Germline loops: CDR1 SGHRS, CDR2 YFSETQ. The CDR3 DNA reads TGCGCCAGCAGCTGGACGGGACAGCAAGAGGCCCAGTACTTC. This gives the protein CASSWTGQQEAQYF.

The chain carries TRBV29-1 and TRBJ2-5; D is possibly TRBD2 (6 bases). The CDR3 is 15 residues long. Looked up from germline, CDR1 is SQVTM and CDR2 is ANQGSEA. Trimming left V 2 bases short and J 1 base short, with 14 bases between. The CDR3 loop is CSVESRRGSQETQYF. CDR3 in DNA: TGCAGCGTTGAATCGCGTCGGGGGTCCCAAGAGACCCAGTACTTC.

This clonotype has only one observation. The chain uses TRBV4-3 and TRBJ2-1; 9 positions match TRBD2. Trimming at V came to 0 bases and at J to 6 bases, leaving 0 bases not matched to a gene. This CDR3 region has 14 residues. The V gene's germline CDR1 is LGHNA and CDR2 YSLEER. Written as DNA, the CDR3 is TGCGCCAGCAGCCAAGATAGCGGGAGCAATGAGCAGTTCTTC. Protein: CASSQDSGSNEQFF.

This clonotype was seen more than once but under ten times. CDR3 sequence (DNA): TGCGCCAGCAGCTTGATGGGGAACAGGGGCGATGAGCAGTTCTTC. The encoded protein is CASSLMGNRGDEQFF. The rearrangement uses TRBV5-1 and TRBJ2-1; 7 positions match TRBD1. CDR1 is SGHRS, CDR2 YFSETQ, per germline. V was clipped by 1 base and J by 8 bases; unmatched bases: 9. The CDR3 runs 15 residues.

The table lists this clonotype with many counts. V and J are TRBV19 and TRBJ2-1; TRBD1 matches at 8 bases. Per germline, CDR1 LNHDA and CDR2 SQIVND (reference sequence). Losses at the gene ends were 1 base for V and 9 bases for J; bases not matched to a gene: 8. This CDR3 has 15 amino acids. CDR3 in DNA: TGTGCCAGTAGTATAGCCGGACAGGGTCGAAGTGAGCAGTTCTTC. Its translation: CASSIAGQGRSEQFF.

J is TRBJ2-3 and V is TRBV7-9, with 9 bases aligning to TRBD1. Germline CDR1 is SEHNR and CDR2 is FQNEAQ (reference sequence). V lost 4 bases and J lost 0; bases outside the gene matches: 11. The CDR3 runs 18 residues. The CDR3, as DNA: TGTGCCAGCAGCTCCGGGACAGGGACCATGACTAGCACAGATACGCAGTATTTT. It is translated as CASSSGTGTMTSTDTQYF.

This clonotype was seen many times. The V gene is TRBV6-2 or TRBV6-3, the J gene TRBJ2-7; D is unclear. This CDR3 has 12 residues. V gave up 5 bases and J gave up 2 bases, with 7 bases separating them. Looked up from germline, CDR1 is MNHEY and CDR2 is SVGEGT. As DNA, the CDR3 is TGTGCCAGCAGTCGATTAACCTACGAGCAGTACTTC. Its protein product is CASSRLTYEQYF.

This clonotype occurred many times. The chain joins TRBV25-1 to TRBJ2-7, with D perhaps assigned TRBD1 or TRBD2 (5 bases each). This CDR3 contains 14 residues. Germline V gene data show CDR1 as MGHDK and CDR2 as SYGVNS. The germline V and J ends were trimmed by 2 bases and 1 base, with 9 bases remaining between them. CDR3 nucleotide sequence: TGTGCCAGCAGTGAAGGGTGGGGGTCCTACGAGCAGTACTTC. This sequence encodes CASSEGWGSYEQYF.

The rearrangement uses TRBV29-1 and TRBJ2-5, with TRBD2 as a possible D gene (6 bases). The V gene lost 7 bases and the J gene lost 4 bases, with 22 bases spanning the gap. This CDR3 spans 15 amino acids. Germline V CDR1 and CDR2: SQVTM, ANQGSEA. For the CDR3, the DNA is TGCAGCGCGGCTTTTTTGCGGGGAATAGGAGAGACCCAGTACTTC. As protein: CSAAFLRGIGETQYF.

The chain links TRBV4-3 to TRBJ1-4; D is ambiguous. CDR1 and CDR2 from the germline V gene are LGHNA and YSLEER. CDR3 length: 16 amino acids. Trimming shortened V by 3 bases and J by 0 bases, and 11 bases separated the two germline ends. The CDR3 sequence: CASSQEPNPTNEKLFF. DNA of the CDR3: TGCGCCAGCAGCCAGGAGCCAAATCCAACTAATGAAAAACTGTTTTTT.

The chain joins TRBV6-5 to TRBJ1-4; D is possibly TRBD1 (5 bases). This CDR3 comprises 15 residues. Between the trimmed V and J ends, which lost 7 bases and 6 bases, there was a span of 18 bases. Germline V gene lookup returns CDR1 MNHEY and CDR2 SVGAGI. CDR3 in DNA: TGTGCCAGCACCCCATGGAGGGGAAAAGATGAAAAACTGTTTTTT. It codes for CASTPWRGKDEKLFF.

There are many counts of this clonotype. The chain uses TRBV12-3 or TRBV12-4 and TRBJ2-3, with 9 nucleotides matching TRBD1. Unmatched junction bases numbered 6, after V lost 4 bases and J lost 4 bases. This CDR3 region has 15 residues. CDR3 nucleotides: TGTGCCAGCAGTTCGGTGACAGGGGGTGCAGATACGCAGTATTTT. Amino acids: CASSSVTGGADTQYF.

CDR3 protein: CASSHLRDSRTYEQYF. The CDR3 nucleotides are TGCGCCAGCAGCCATCTCCGGGACAGTAGAACCTACGAGCAGTACTTC. V and J are TRBV4-3 and TRBJ2-5; 7 bases are shared with TRBD1. The DNA matches TRBJ2-7 better at its end, which makes the J call doubtful. The CDR3 runs 16 residues. CDR1 is LGHNA and CDR2 is YSLEER in the germline V gene.